The 16 T cell receptor beta chains presented below share a single source sample, sequenced in a study of post-analysis software for immune sequencing data. General study findings and limits: Relative to controls, patients had several TRBV segments at higher frequency, with TRBV5-6, TRBV5-1 and TRBV20-1 among these.

Unique molecular identifiers featured in each of the TCR beta cDNA libraries. MiXCR was run by TCRdb on the PCR reads, yielding one entry per CDR3 protein. The sample comprises around 400,000 distinct CDR3 sequences, about a third of which are singletons, and around 15% rests with the top ten. Antigens of these TCRs are unknown. Sequencing input: blood. These receptors were collected from a girl aged 5-17 years with multiple sclerosis.

The genes are TRBV12-3 or TRBV12-4 and TRBJ2-3, with unresolved D. V was pared by 5 bases and J by 2 bases, with 14 bases between. The CDR3 contains 15 residues. The CDR3 is CASSPSRGSTDTQYF. The CDR3 DNA reads TGTGCCAGCAGTCCTTCCCGCGGATCCACAGATACGCAGTATTTT.

This clonotype appeared a few times. The chain combines TRBV7-3 with TRBJ2-3; the match to TRBD2 covers 13 bases. Trimming removed 2 bases from V and 2 bases from J; junction bases left unmatched: 4. The germline CDR1 and CDR2 sequences are SGHTA and FQGTGA. This CDR3 comprises 17 residues. CDR3 loop: CASSLRGLAGPTDTQYF. CDR3 DNA sequence: TGTGCCAGCAGCTTACGGGGACTAGCGGGGCCCACAGATACGCAGTATTTT.

A few counts support this clonotype. The chain joins TRBV11-2 to TRBJ1-2; D remains unclear. Germline CDR1 SGHAT, CDR2 FQNNGV. The CDR3 runs 14 residues. V lost 8 bases and J 3 bases, leaving 16 bases between the germline ends. This CDR3 reads CASGNGTEYYGYTF. In nucleotides, the CDR3 is TGTGCCAGCGGCAACGGTACAGAGTACTATGGCTACACCTTC.

The chain couples TRBV12-3 or TRBV12-4 to TRBJ2-5; 8 positions match TRBD1. Trimming cost V 6 bases and J 4 bases; bases outside gene matches: 13. This CDR3 is 16 amino acids long. The CDR3, as DNA: TGTGCCAGCAGCCCCCGGACAGGGATCGTTGGAGAGACCCAGTACTTC. This codes for CASSPRTGIVGETQYF.

This clonotype has a handful of counts. J is TRBJ2-3 and V is TRBV6-5; TRBD2 matches 9 bases. V was clipped by 1 base and J by 4 bases; unmatched bases: 9. CDR1 is MNHEY, CDR2 SVGAGI, per germline. This CDR3 contains 17 residues. The CDR3 reads CASSYWSAGGRADTQYF. CDR3 in DNA: TGTGCCAGCAGTTACTGGTCTGCGGGGGGGCGCGCAGATACGCAGTATTTT.

In its sample, this clonotype was seen a few times. V usage is TRBV6-6 and J usage is TRBJ2-1; 10 bases are a match to TRBD1. Losses at the gene ends were 5 bases for V and 3 bases for J; bases not matched to a gene: 4. CDR1 is MNHNY, CDR2 SVGAGI, per germline (reference sequence). There are 15 residues in the CDR3. The CDR3 spells CASSVTGGFYNEQFF. The CDR3 bases are TGTGCCAGCAGTGTGACAGGGGGCTTCTACAATGAGCAGTTCTTC.

V and J are TRBV12-5 and TRBJ2-3; no clear D gene. Trimming cost V 4 bases and J 2 bases, with 16 bases left between them. CDR1 LGHNT and CDR2 FRNRAP come from the germline V gene. CDR3 length: 16 amino acids. CDR3 residues: CASGSSPTFPTDTQYF. The CDR3 region has the DNA TGTGCTAGTGGTTCTTCCCCGACTTTCCCCACAGATACGCAGTATTTT.

The chain combines TRBV20-1 with TRBJ1-5; D is unclear. The CDR3 runs to 15 residues. V was cut by 0 bases and J by 3 bases, with 12 bases left in between. From germline, CDR1 is DFQATT and CDR2 SNEGSKA (reference sequence). CDR3 sequence: CSARDYRSPNQPQHF. CDR3 DNA: TGCAGTGCTAGAGATTACCGTTCCCCCAATCAGCCCCAGCATTTT.

Points on this clonotype: The junction shows a germline mismatch at one end, possibly a read error. The chain has TRBV4-3 and TRBJ2-1, with no clear D. This CDR3 spans 13 amino acids. Germline CDR1 is LGHNA and CDR2 is YSLEER. The CDR3 coding sequence is TGCGTCAGCAGCCAAGATGGGGACAATGAGCAGTTCTTC. Its translation is CVSSQDGDNEQFF.

The rearrangement joins TRBV5-1 to TRBJ2-5, with D perhaps being TRBD1 or TRBD2 (5 bases each). Germline V lookup: CDR1 SGHRS, CDR2 YFSETQ. Trimming removed 3 bases from V and 3 bases from J, with 12 bases in between. The CDR3 covers 14 residues. DNA for the CDR3: TGCGCCAGCAGCTACTGGGACGGAGAAGAGACCCAGTACTTC. Its translation: CASSYWDGEETQYF.

The rearrangement links TRBV12-3 or TRBV12-4 to TRBJ2-5; TRBD2 matches 10 bases. V shed 6 bases, J shed 5 bases, and the junction held 0 bases outside the gene matches. CDR3 size: 12 residues. As DNA, the CDR3 is TGTGCCAGCAGGACTAGCGGGGAGACCCAGTACTTC. Protein product: CASRTSGETQYF.

This clonotype showed up just a few times. V gene TRBV10-3 combines with J gene TRBJ2-2, with D perhaps matching TRBD2 (5 bases). V was trimmed by 3 bases and J by 4 bases, leaving 9 bases between them. CDR3 length: 14 amino acids. CDR1 and CDR2 (germline): ENHRY, SYGVKD. CDR3 loop: CAISEREFTGELFF. DNA of the CDR3: TGTGCCATCAGTGAAAGGGAGTTCACCGGGGAGCTGTTTTTT.

This chain links TRBV7-9 with TRBJ2-7; D is undetermined. The CDR3 has 10 amino acids. Germline V gives CDR1 SEHNR, CDR2 FQNEAQ (reference sequence). The V gene lost 6 bases and the J gene lost 7 bases, with 7 bases spanning the gap. The CDR3 region has the DNA TGTGCCAGCAGAGGAGAAGAGCAGTACTTC. It encodes CASRGEEQYF.

The chain joins TRBV3-1 to TRBJ1-1; D is undetermined. CDR3 length equals 14 residues. The V end lost 4 bases, the J end lost 3 bases, and 12 bases lay between the germline ends. Germline V gives CDR1 LGHDT, CDR2 YNNKEL (reference sequence). The CDR3 DNA reads TGTGCCAGCAGCCCACGCAGGCTTCACACTGAAGCTTTCTTT. It yields the protein CASSPRRLHTEAFF.

The chain has TRBV27 and TRBJ2-3, with 10 positions matching TRBD2. Germline-derived CDR1 and CDR2 are MNHEY and SMNVEV (reference sequence). The CDR3 consists of 16 residues. V shed 3 bases and J 4 bases; nucleotides not matched to a gene: 7. In nucleotides, the CDR3 is TGTGCCAGCAGTTTCCTAACTAGCGGGGAATCAGATACGCAGTATTTT. Translating gives CASSFLTSGESDTQYF.

The V call is TRBV6-5, the J call TRBJ2-5; 9 bases are a match to TRBD2. Per the germline V gene, CDR1 is MNHEY and CDR2 is SVGAGI. This CDR3 is built from 14 residues. With V trimmed by 8 bases and J by 3 bases, 7 bases remained unmatched. The CDR3 DNA reads TGTGCCAGCTTGCCTAGCGGGGTAGAAGAGACCCAGTACTTC. It translates to CASLPSGVEETQYF.